This paragraph reports one TCR beta chain. This clone was seen more than once but under ten times. Which antigen it targets is not known. Gene designations and germline sequences in this entry are those of the mouse. The entry originates in a study of tissue T cells after allogeneic stem cell transplantation (dated by TCRdb to about 2022). Context from the whole study: Using research autopsies of patients with and without GVHD, plus mouse models of GVHD, the study profiled TCR beta repertoires across many tissues. The human arm was a prospective observational study without blinding or randomization. The full study reports these points: Only a few T cell clones appeared in more than one patient, yet motif-based clustering showed tissue-specific repertoire signatures that were shared between patients. Within patients, how anatomically similar tissues were was a major factor shaping TCR repertoire composition, regardless of disease or transplant status. The patient cohort was small and varied clinically, and sampling depth was recognized as a limitation. In both patients and mice, T cells from blood and spleen picked up only a limited part of the TCR repertoire that was detected in tissues. The study did not determine which tissue TCRs were alloreactive or antigen-specific, and some clones might have been persisting host cells.

Libraries were made using the immunoSEQ multiplex PCR assay. TCRbeta CDR3 sequencing was done by Adaptive Biotechnologies at survey depth, reporting CDR3 sequences, V/J genes, productive frequency and template counts. TCR beta CDR3 regions were amplified from genomic DNA instead of RNA. As for the authors' bioinformatics: Jensen-Shannon divergence served to quantify pairwise repertoire overlap between tissues, with 0 meaning identical and 1 meaning complete divergence. Tissues were grouped by single-linkage agglomerative hierarchical clustering of pairwise JSD values, and the clustering results were shown as dendrograms. GLIPH2 was run on all patient samples with simulation_depth 1000, kmer_min_depth 3 and cdr3_length_cutoff 8, and groups with more than two unique CDR3s were retained. A standardized tissue-overlap score was calculated by extrapolating Jaccard GLIPH-group overlap across patients to a standard repertoire size of 1000 clones. To look at how diversity was associated with clinical or experimental variables, linear mixed-effect models were used, with tissue treated as a fixed effect and individual treated as a random effect. Sourced from immuneACCESS, this table was stored by TCRdb with only in-frame sequences that have V and J called. A share of the clones is absent; for the studies checked, an unresolved V gene accounts for under half, and the remainder has no known explanation. V and J calls and clone size follow that table, whereas D and trimming were derived from the DNA. This sample gives 9,500 or so clones in total; less than 55% of them show up just once. 1.5% of the sample is taken by the ten largest.

The time point label, read with the paper, signifies: mouse harvest day 7 after allogeneic transplant. Each mouse graft consisted of 10^7 T-cell-depleted bone marrow cells plus 10^6 splenic CD5+ T cells and was given by tail vein injection. A major MHC-mismatch B6 (H2b) into BALB/c (H2d) model was used to model mouse GVHD, and tissues were profiled at day 7 or 14. Mouse tissues and retro-orbital blood were harvested on day 7 or 14 post-transplant using separate sterile tools per animal; livers were flushed beforehand. Before genomic DNA was isolated with the DNeasy Blood & Tissue Kit, mouse tissues were minced with razor blades in buffered saline. The specimen was skin. The sequence was obtained from a female BALB/c mouse given C57BL/6 T cells with graft-versus-host disease after an allogeneic hematopoietic cell transplant.

CDR3 region: CGAQNSGNTLYF. The part of the CDR3 DNA that was read is TGTGGCGCTCAGAATTCTGGAAATACGCTCTAT. The rearrangement combines TRBV20 with TRBJ1-3, with no reliable assignment of the D segment. The read ends 1 residue early relative to the CDR3; the germline J gene fills the gap. Including cysteine and phenylalanine, the CDR3 has 12 amino acids. Shown are 33 bases from within the CDR3, in frame from base 1. The germline V gene yields GFQATS for CDR1 and STVNSAI for CDR2.